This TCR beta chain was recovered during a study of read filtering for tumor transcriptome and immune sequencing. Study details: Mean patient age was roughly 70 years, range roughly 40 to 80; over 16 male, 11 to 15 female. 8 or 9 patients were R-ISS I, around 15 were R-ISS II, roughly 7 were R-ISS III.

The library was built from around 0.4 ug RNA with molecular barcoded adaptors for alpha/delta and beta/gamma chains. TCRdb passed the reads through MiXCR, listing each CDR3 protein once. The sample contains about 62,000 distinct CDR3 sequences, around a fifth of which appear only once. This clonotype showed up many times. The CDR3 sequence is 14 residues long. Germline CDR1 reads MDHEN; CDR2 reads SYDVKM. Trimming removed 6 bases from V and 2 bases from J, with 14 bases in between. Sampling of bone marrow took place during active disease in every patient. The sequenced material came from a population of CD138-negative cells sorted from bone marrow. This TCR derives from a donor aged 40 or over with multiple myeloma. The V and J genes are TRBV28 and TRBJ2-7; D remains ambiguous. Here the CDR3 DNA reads TGTGCCAGCAGGAATCCGCGAATGGCCTACGAGCAGTACTTC. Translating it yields CASRNPRMAYEQYF.